The T cell receptor beta chain under discussion was sequenced for a study of T-cell reconstitution after alpha-beta-depleted transplantation in children. As it was prepared, the TCRbeta library received unique molecular identifiers. TCRdb re-called the PCR reads through MiXCR, storing one row per CDR3 protein. Here the sample spans hundreds of thousands of distinct CDR3 sequences, around 15% being singletons. Trimming took off 3 bases at V and 1 base at J, with 17 bases between the two ends. Germline loops: CDR1 SGHRS, CDR2 YFSETQ. The CDR3 has 16 residues. This sequence joins TRBV5-1 and TRBJ2-7; weak D call: TRBD1 (6 bases). This clonotype was obtained from a male patient aged 2-10 years who had a stem cell transplant for acute lymphoblastic leukemia, so the T cells may come from the graft donor. This material consisted of PBMCs, mostly from graft donor cells, taken 360 days after TCRalphabeta/CD19-depleted stem cell transplant. CDR3 amino acids: CASSWGRGSKSYEQYF. CDR3 nucleotides: TGCGCCAGCAGCTGGGGTAGGGGGAGTAAGTCCTACGAGCAGTACTTC.